These 28 T cell receptor beta chains share one sample of origin, sequenced in a study of shared clonotypes between healthy human individuals. The table came from immunoSEQ multiplex PCR; TCRdb's copy has only in-frame clones and leaves some out. In the table there are about 980,000 clones, 60% to 85% of which are singletons. Sequencing was carried out using memory CD4+ T cells sorted from blood. Documented subset: CD45RA-negative fraction. Receptors originate from a man between 18 and 35 years old in good health.

This clone was seen once. V and J are TRBV14 and TRBJ1-1; TRBD1 matches at 9 bases. The germline gives CDR1 SGHDN, CDR2 FVKESK. V gave up 3 bases and J gave up 4 bases; unmatched junction bases: 6. The CDR3 length is 15 residues. CDR3 residues: CASSHNRGLGTEAFF. For the CDR3, the DNA is TGTGCCAGCAGCCACAACAGGGGGCTGGGCACTGAAGCTTTCTTT. The variable domain in full, completed from reference TRBV14 and TRBJ1-1, reads EAGVTQFPSHSVIEKGQTVTLRCDPISGHDNLYWYRRVMGKEIKFLLHFVKESKQDESGMPNNRFLAERTGGTYSTLKVQPAELEDSGVYFCASSHNRGLGTEAFFGQGTRLTVV.

This sequence joins TRBV14 and TRBJ1-3, with D unresolved. The CDR3 runs 17 residues. From germline, CDR1 is SGHDN and CDR2 FVKESK. V was trimmed by 4 bases and J by 2 bases, leaving 18 bases between them. In DNA, the CDR3 is TGTGCCAGCAGCCGAAGGACGCCCCGAGACCCTGGAAACACCATATATTTT. Its translation is CASSRRTPRDPGNTIYF.

The chain links TRBV6-1 to TRBJ2-3; 9 bases agree with TRBD2. Germline V gene lookup returns CDR1 MNHNS and CDR2 SASEGT. CDR3 length equals 16 residues. Unmatched junction bases numbered 8, after V lost 3 bases and J lost 4 bases. CDR3 amino acids: CASSESLVAGADTQYF. The CDR3 bases are TGTGCCAGCAGTGAGAGTTTAGTAGCGGGAGCAGATACGCAGTATTTT.

CDR3 residues: CASSILLGGGNEKLFF. CDR3 bases: TGTGCCAGTAGTATACTCCTCGGCGGAGGGAATGAAAAACTGTTTTTT. The chain recombines TRBV19 with TRBJ1-4; D not certain. Per the germline V gene, CDR1 is LNHDA and CDR2 is SQIVND (reference sequence). CDR3 length equals 16 residues. Trimming stripped 2 bases from V and 5 bases from J, with 15 bases between. The variable domain in full, with the rest retrieved from reference TRBV19 and TRBJ1-4, is DGGITQSPKYLFRKEGQNVTLSCEQNLNHDAMYWYRQDPGQGLRLIYYSQIVNDFQKGDIAEGYSVSREKKESFPLTVTSAQKNPTAFYLCASSILLGGGNEKLFFGSGTQLSVL.

The CDR3 loop is CASSTADSLMRKLFF. CDR3 nucleotide sequence: TGTGCCAGCAGCACCGCGGACAGCCTAATGAGAAAACTGTTTTTT. The chain joins TRBV7-8 to TRBJ1-4, with a tentative D call TRBD1 (6 bases). The germline V gene has CDR1 SGHVS and CDR2 FQNEAQ. This CDR3 comprises 15 residues. The V gene lost 5 bases and the J gene lost 10 bases, with 20 bases spanning the gap.

The rearrangement uses TRBV14 and TRBJ2-7; a possible D gene is TRBD1 (6 bases). The CDR3 covers 15 residues. Per the germline V gene, CDR1 is SGHDN and CDR2 is FVKESK. Trimming pared 0 bases from V and 10 bases from J, leaving 19 bases between. The CDR3 reads CASSQDGRGQVEQYF. CDR3 DNA: TGTGCCAGCAGCCAAGATGGCAGGGGCCAGGTAGAACAGTACTTC.

The chain combines TRBV18 with TRBJ1-6, with D perhaps matching TRBD1 (6 bases). The CDR3 extends over 13 amino acids. V was cut by 6 bases and J by 10 bases, with 13 bases left in between. Germline CDR1 is KGHSH and CDR2 is LQKENI. CDR3 sequence (DNA): TGTGCCAGCTCGCCAGGGGAAGGCTCACCCCTCCACTTT. Translating gives CASSPGEGSPLHF. Based on the CDR3 plus reference TRBV18 and TRBJ1-6, the full variable domain is NAGVMQNPRHLVRRRGQEARLRCSPMKGHSHVYWYRQLPEEGLKFMVYLQKENIIDESGMPKERFSAEFPKEGPSILRIQQVVRGDSAAYFCASSPGEGSPLHFGNGTRLTVT.

The chain joins TRBV28 to TRBJ2-7; TRBD2 matches 8 bases. The V gene end was trimmed by 6 bases and the J gene end by 4 bases; junction bases not matched to a gene: 8. Germline V gene data show CDR1 as MDHEN and CDR2 as SYDVKM. This CDR3 has 14 residues. The CDR3 DNA follows: TGTGCCAGCAGCCTGCGGGGGGCGTCGTACGAGCAGTACTTC. It translates to CASSLRGASYEQYF. Together with reference TRBV28 and TRBJ2-7, the CDR3 gives the full variable domain: DVKVTQSSRYLVKRTGEKVFLECVQDMDHENMFWYRQDPGLGLRLIYFSYDVKMKEKGDIPEGYSVSREKKERFSLILESASTNQTSMYLCASSLRGASYEQYFGPGTRLTVT.

This clone was counted a few times. The chain joins TRBV6-5 to TRBJ1-5, with no clear D. This CDR3 is built from 15 residues. Per germline, CDR1 MNHEY and CDR2 SVGAGI. The V end was cut by 6 bases, the J end by 5 bases, with 17 bases between. The CDR3 nucleotides are TGTGCCAGCAGGCGGACTTATAGCGGTTATCAGCCCCAGCATTTT. Translated: CASRRTYSGYQPQHF.

The chain has TRBV5-1 and TRBJ2-7; 9 bases agree with TRBD1. Germline assignment: CDR1 SGHRS and CDR2 YFSETQ. This CDR3 spans 13 amino acids. V trimming: 4 bases; J trimming: 5 bases; junction bases outside the gene matches: 4. The DNA of the CDR3 is TGCGCCAGCAGCGTAACAGGGGGCCACGAGCAGTACTTC. Translating gives CASSVTGGHEQYF.

The CDR3: CASSPAGYGEKLFF. In nucleotides, the CDR3 is TGTGCCAGCAGCCCAGCAGGCTATGGGGAAAAACTGTTTTTT. This chain joins TRBV7-2 and TRBJ1-4, with unresolved D. Trimming stripped 5 bases from V and 8 bases from J, with 15 bases between. The CDR3 has 14 residues. Germline V gives CDR1 SGHTA, CDR2 FQGNSA.

In its sample, this clone was seen once. The chain links TRBV27 to TRBJ1-1; D remains ambiguous. The CDR3 extends over 13 amino acids. Germline V lookup: CDR1 MNHEY, CDR2 SMNVEV (reference sequence). The germline V and J ends were trimmed by 5 bases and 6 bases, with 13 bases remaining between them. CDR3 nucleotides: TGTGCCAGCAGTGGACTCTCTGGTTCTGAAGCTTTCTTT. It codes for CASSGLSGSEAFF.

The chain recombines TRBV7-9 with TRBJ2-2; D possibly uses TRBD1 or TRBD2 (5 bases each). CDR3 length: 16 residues. CDR1 is SEHNR, CDR2 FQNEAQ, per germline (reference sequence). The V and J ends lost 1 base and 5 bases respectively, with 14 bases between them. The CDR3 is CASSLGLGESTGELFF. The CDR3 bases are TGTGCCAGCAGCTTAGGTTTAGGGGAGTCGACCGGGGAGCTGTTTTTT.

This clone was seen a few times. The V and J genes are TRBV28 and TRBJ2-3, with D possibly matching TRBD2 (6 bases). In germline, CDR1 is MDHEN, CDR2 SYDVKM. V gave up 3 bases and J gave up 4 bases, with 11 bases separating them. The CDR3 extends over 14 amino acids. Here the CDR3 reads CASSLLGGADTQYF. Here the CDR3 DNA reads TGTGCCAGCAGTTTGCTAGGAGGGGCAGATACGCAGTATTTT.

V usage is TRBV2 and J usage is TRBJ1-2; D is uncertain. CDR1 and CDR2 (germline): SNHLY, FYNNEI. V was trimmed by 2 bases and J by 4 bases, leaving 17 bases between them. The CDR3 loop spans 16 amino acids. The CDR3 DNA reads TGTGCCAGCAGTGAAAATAGGGTTTGGAGTAGCTATGGCTACACCTTC. The encoded protein is CASSENRVWSSYGYTF.

This sequence joins TRBV11-1 and TRBJ2-5; D might be TRBD1 (6 bases). Germline V CDR1 and CDR2: SGHAT, FQDESV (reference sequence). Trimming shortened V by 1 base and J by 12 bases, and 21 bases separated the two germline ends. The CDR3 runs to 15 residues. CDR3 protein: CASSLEGSVGGPKYF. CDR3 nucleotides: TGTGCCAGCAGCTTAGAAGGTTCTGTAGGGGGTCCAAAGTACTTC.

The chain employs TRBV11-2 and TRBJ2-2; D is possibly TRBD1 (6 bases). Trimming removed 8 bases at V and 7 bases at J, with 11 bases between. Per germline, CDR1 SGHAT and CDR2 FQNNGV. The CDR3 is 12 residues long. CDR3 residues: CASCQGFGELFF. For the CDR3, the DNA is TGTGCCAGCTGCCAGGGGTTCGGGGAGCTGTTTTTT.

Here the CDR3 DNA reads TGTGCCACCAGCCGGGACAGTAACACCGGGGAGCTGTTTTTT. Translation gives CATSRDSNTGELFF. The V and J genes are TRBV15 and TRBJ2-2; 7 bases fit TRBD1. Germline V gene data show CDR1 as LNHNV and CDR2 as YYDKDF (reference sequence). The junction had 2 bases not matched to a gene; V was cut back by 5 bases and J by 2 bases. This CDR3 has 14 amino acids.

The V call is TRBV27, the J call TRBJ2-5; 7 bases fit TRBD1. The germline V gene encodes CDR1 MNHEY and CDR2 SMNVEV (reference sequence). The V segment lost 4 bases and the J segment 2 bases; nucleotides outside the gene matches: 7. This CDR3 has 15 amino acids. CDR3: CASSWGDRVQETQYF. The CDR3 coding sequence is TGTGCCAGCAGTTGGGGAGACAGGGTACAAGAGACCCAGTACTTC.

This chain joins TRBV20-1 and TRBJ2-7; a possible D gene is TRBD1 (5 bases). This CDR3 spans 10 amino acids. Deletions cut 6 bases from V and 6 bases from J, with 9 bases between. CDR1 is DFQATT and CDR2 is SNEGSKA in the germline V gene (reference sequence). The DNA for the CDR3 is TGCAGTGCAAAGGGGTCCGAGCAGTACTTC. Translated, it gives CSAKGSEQYF.

The chain joins TRBV2 to TRBJ2-3; 8 nucleotides line up with TRBD2. Germline assignment: CDR1 SNHLY and CDR2 FYNNEI. The CDR3 runs to 16 residues. V shed 8 bases, J shed 4 bases, and the junction held 14 bases outside the gene matches. The CDR3 region is CASGGAGLGAADTQYF. In nucleotides, the CDR3 is TGTGCCAGCGGAGGCGCGGGACTAGGTGCCGCAGATACGCAGTATTTT.

This clone was observed once. The J gene is TRBJ2-7, the V gene TRBV7-8; D is ambiguous. From germline, CDR1 is SGHVS and CDR2 FQNEAQ. Trimming shortened V by 5 bases and J by 0 bases, and 11 bases separated the two germline ends. The CDR3 sequence is 14 residues long. The chain's CDR3 is CASSQPFSSYEQYF. In DNA form, the CDR3 reads TGTGCCAGCAGCCAACCGTTTAGCTCCTACGAGCAGTACTTC.

The chain employs TRBV11-2 and TRBJ2-7; D could derive from TRBD1 or TRBD2 (5 bases each). The CDR3 extends over 15 amino acids. V shed 3 bases and J shed 5 bases, with 17 bases lying between them. Germline V gene lookup returns CDR1 SGHAT and CDR2 FQNNGV. The CDR3 loop is CASSLAGTALNEQYF. CDR3 coding DNA: TGTGCCAGCAGCTTGGCCGGGACCGCACTCAACGAGCAGTACTTC.

The chain has TRBV28 and TRBJ2-7; no clear D. This CDR3 has 12 residues. V gave up 9 bases and J gave up 2 bases, with 11 bases separating them. Germline values: CDR1 MDHEN, CDR2 SYDVKM. CDR3 region: CASLSQTYEQYF. CDR3 sequence (DNA): TGTGCCAGTCTCTCACAGACCTACGAGCAGTACTTC.

This chain joins TRBV6-1 and TRBJ1-2; 7 bases match TRBD1. Germline V gives CDR1 MNHNS, CDR2 SASEGT. This CDR3 spans 14 amino acids. The junction had 8 bases not matched to a gene; V was cut back by 6 bases and J by 4 bases. Written as DNA, the CDR3 is TGTGCCAGCAGAGGAGGGACAGCTCTCTATGGCTACACCTTC. Translation: CASRGGTALYGYTF.

The chain employs TRBV29-1 and TRBJ2-7; TRBD2 matches 11 bases. The CDR3 has 14 residues. The trim removed 5 bases at V and 4 bases at J, leaving 7 bases unmatched. The germline CDR1 and CDR2 sequences are SQVTM and ANQGSEA. The CDR3 sequence: CSVHGTSGNYEQYF. The CDR3, as DNA: TGCAGCGTTCACGGGACTAGCGGAAATTACGAGCAGTACTTC.

The chain uses TRBV5-1 and TRBJ1-4; D is unclear. V was cut by 1 base and J by 0 bases, with 10 bases left in between. Germline V gene lookup returns CDR1 SGHRS and CDR2 YFSETQ. CDR3 size: 16 residues. The CDR3 protein is CASSLLTGATNEKLFF. The DNA of the CDR3 is TGCGCCAGCAGCTTGTTAACGGGAGCAACTAATGAAAAACTGTTTTTT.

This chain uses TRBV5-1 with TRBJ2-1; the D call may be TRBD1 or TRBD2 (5 bases each). CDR3 length equals 14 residues. Germline V lookup: CDR1 SGHRS, CDR2 YFSETQ. Trimming pared 7 bases from V and 5 bases from J, leaving 16 bases between. For the CDR3, the DNA is TGCGCCAGCCGAGGGTGGGGACCCAACAATGAGCAGTTCTTC. It yields the protein CASRGWGPNNEQFF. Variable domain in full (rest from reference TRBV5-1 and TRBJ2-1): KAGVTQTPRYLIKTRGQQVTLSCSPISGHRSVSWYQQTPGQGLQFLFEYFSETQRNKGNFPGRFSGRQFSNSRSEMNVSTLELGDSALYLCASRGWGPNNEQFFGPGTRLTVL.